This T cell receptor (beta chain) is drawn from a study of response to subunit inactivated influenza vaccine. TCRdb re-analysed the RT-PCR reads in MiXCR, keeping a single row per CDR3 protein. This table has hundreds of thousands of distinct CDR3 sequences, 11% appearing once. The table lists this clonotype with a count of one. Germline V gene lookup returns CDR1 SNHLY and CDR2 FYNNEI. This CDR3 comprises 13 residues. With 3 bases clipped from V and 9 bases from J, the junction kept 5 bases outside the gene matches. The same data also went into a second study, on T cells expressing NK-cell markers. That source notes: The cDNA for TCR beta came from 5'RACE template switching with UMIs. NKG2C+ dominant clonotype frequencies in six donors were roughly 1.0-7.5% of CD8+ T cells.

The specimen was PBMCs from blood, collected on the day of vaccination. The TCR sequence derives from a man aged 50-60 years who received an inactivated influenza vaccine. This rearrangement joins TRBV2 to TRBJ2-1, with TRBD2 identical over 7 bases. The CDR3 DNA sequence: TGTGCCAGCAGTGATGAGGGCGGGGGTGAGCAGTTCTTC. It encodes CASSDEGGGEQFF.